In this sample, the clone carrying this TCR beta chain turned up many times. There are 12 residues in the CDR3. The V and J ends lost 4 bases and 12 bases, in that order; junction bases with no gene match: 7. Germline V gene sequence: CDR1 GTSNPN, CDR2 SVGIG (reference sequence). The data originate from a study of T cells after yellow fever vaccination. 5'RACE template switching added a universal primer site and UMIs to TCR cDNA. Each CDR3 protein gets one entry after TCRdb re-called the 5' RACE reads with MiXCR. The sample holds 5,000 or so distinct CDR3 sequences; 5% to 6.5% are singletons and the top ten take 55% to 75%.

Specimen: PBMCs, either bulk or a sorted T-cell subset (CD4+, CD8+, memory, or dextramer-sorted; not recorded which), collected about 2 weeks after the first yellow fever vaccination. V gene TRBV30 combines with J gene TRBJ2-1; 9 nucleotides align to TRBD2. This sequence was found in a man in his late teens or twenties who received the YFV17D yellow fever vaccine. As DNA, the CDR3 is TGTGCCTGGATGGGCGGGGGGGCCTGGCAGTTCTTC. Protein: CAWMGGGAWQFF. Supplemented by reference TRBV30 and TRBJ2-1, the full variable domain reads SQTIHQWPATLVQPVGSPLSLECTVEGTSNPNLYWYRQAAGRGLQLLFYSVGIGQISSEVPQNLSASRPQDRQFILSSKKLLLSDSGFYLCAWMGGGAWQFFGPGTRLTVL.